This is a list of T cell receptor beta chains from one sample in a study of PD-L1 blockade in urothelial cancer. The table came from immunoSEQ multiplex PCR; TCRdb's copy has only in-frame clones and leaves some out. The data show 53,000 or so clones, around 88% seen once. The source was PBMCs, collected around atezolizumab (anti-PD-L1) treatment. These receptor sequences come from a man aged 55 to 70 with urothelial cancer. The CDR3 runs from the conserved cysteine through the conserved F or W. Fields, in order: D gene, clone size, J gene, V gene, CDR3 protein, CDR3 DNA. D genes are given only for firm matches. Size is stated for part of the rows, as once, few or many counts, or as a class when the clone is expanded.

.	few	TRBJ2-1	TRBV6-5	CASSYSRYEQFF	TGTGCCAGCAGTTACTCGAGGTATGAGCAGTTCTTC
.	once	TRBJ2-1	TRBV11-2	CASSDNSVDNEQFF	TGTGCCAGCAGCGACAACTCTGTTGACAATGAGCAGTTCTTC
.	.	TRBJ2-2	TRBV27	CASSPRVRLSGELFF	TGTGCCAGCAGTCCCCGGGTCAGACTCTCCGGGGAGCTGTTTTTT
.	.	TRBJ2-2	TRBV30	CAWSAFNTGELFF	TGTGCCTGGAGTGCTTTTAACACCGGGGAGCTGTTTTTT
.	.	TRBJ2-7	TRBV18	CASSPYPSRTYEQYF	TGTGCCAGCTCACCATACCCTAGCAGGACCTACGAGCAGTACTTC
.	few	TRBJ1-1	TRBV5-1	CASSFVEGNTEAFF	TGCGCCAGCAGCTTCGTAGAGGGGAACACTGAAGCTTTCTTT
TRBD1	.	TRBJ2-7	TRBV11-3	CASSIPGQGSYEQYF	TGTGCCAGCAGCATACCGGGACAGGGTTCCTACGAGCAGTACTTC
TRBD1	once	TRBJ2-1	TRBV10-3	CAISGTGSYEQFF	TGTGCCATCAGCGGGACAGGGTCATATGAGCAGTTCTTC
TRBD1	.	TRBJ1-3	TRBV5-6	CASRSTGGEGNTIYF	TGTGCCAGCAGGTCGACAGGGGGCGAGGGAAACACCATATATTTT
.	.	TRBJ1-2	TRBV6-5	CASSYSRANYGYTF	TGTGCCAGCAGTTACTCACGGGCTAACTATGGCTACACCTTC
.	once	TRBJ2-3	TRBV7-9	CASSLEWERDTQYF	TGTGCCAGCAGCTTAGAGTGGGAGAGAGATACGCAGTATTTT
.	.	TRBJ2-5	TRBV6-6	CASSYPGGGRETQYF	TGTGCCAGCAGTTACCCTGGGGGAGGCCGAGAGACCCAGTACTTC
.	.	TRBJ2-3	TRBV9	CASSAELGQSTDTQYF	TGTGCCAGCAGCGCCGAGTTAGGACAAAGCACAGATACGCAGTATTTT
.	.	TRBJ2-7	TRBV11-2	CASSLGTGPYEQYF	TGTGCCAGCAGCTTAGGTACAGGGCCCTACGAGCAGTACTTC
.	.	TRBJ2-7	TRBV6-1	CASGMGAGEQYF	TGTGCCAGCGGAATGGGGGCGGGTGAGCAGTACTTC
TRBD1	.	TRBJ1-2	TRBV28	CASSRQGPLYGYTF	TGTGCCAGCAGTAGACAGGGACCCCTCTATGGCTACACCTTC
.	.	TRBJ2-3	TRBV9	CASSSGSARGDTQYF	TGTGCCAGCAGCTCCGGGTCCGCCAGGGGAGATACGCAGTATTTT
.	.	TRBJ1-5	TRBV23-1	CASSRKIGGPEDRNQPQHF	TGCGCCAGCAGTCGAAAGATAGGGGGACCGGAGGATCGCAATCAGCCCCAGCATTTT
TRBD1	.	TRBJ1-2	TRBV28	CASSVPGQGAGKGYTF	TGTGCCAGCAGTGTCCCGGGACAGGGGGCAGGAAAAGGCTACACCTTC
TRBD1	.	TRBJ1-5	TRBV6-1	CASGRETGGLQPQHF	TGTGCCAGCGGACGAGAGACAGGGGGTTTGCAGCCCCAGCATTTT
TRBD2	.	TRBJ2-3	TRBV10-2	CASSLLGGSTDTQYF	TGCGCCAGCAGTCTATTGGGAGGGAGCACAGATACGCAGTATTTT
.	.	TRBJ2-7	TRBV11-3	CASSSAGFTYEQYF	TGTGCCAGCAGCTCCGCAGGATTTACCTACGAGCAGTACTTC
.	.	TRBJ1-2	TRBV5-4	CASTKQGGNYGYTF	TGTGCCAGCACCAAACAGGGAGGGAACTATGGCTACACCTTC
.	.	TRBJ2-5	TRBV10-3	CAISESGTLPIETQYF	TGTGCCATCAGTGAGTCAGGGACACTCCCGATCGAGACCCAGTACTTC
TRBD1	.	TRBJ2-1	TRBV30	CAWAGRGEQFF	TGTGCCTGGGCCGGCAGGGGGGAGCAGTTCTTC
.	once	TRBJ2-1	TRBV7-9	CASSGRRGDNEQFF	TGTGCCAGCAGCGGAAGGAGAGGTGACAATGAGCAGTTCTTC
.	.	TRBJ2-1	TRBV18	CASSPPTHGGVQFF	TGTGCCAGCTCACCACCGACGCACGGAGGAGTGCAGTTCTTC
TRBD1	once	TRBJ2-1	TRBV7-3	CASSPAGQGRNEQFF	TGTGCCAGCAGCCCGGCGGGACAGGGGAGGAATGAGCAGTTCTTC
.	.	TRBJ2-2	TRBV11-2	CASRASGWAGELFF	TGTGCCAGCAGGGCGAGCGGCTGGGCCGGGGAGCTGTTTTTT
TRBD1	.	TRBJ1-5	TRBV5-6	CASSSSGQIYQPQHF	TGTGCCAGCAGCTCCTCGGGACAGATCTATCAGCCCCAGCATTTT
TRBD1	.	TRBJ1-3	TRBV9	CASSVAGQGLSGNTIYF	TGTGCCAGCAGCGTAGCGGGACAGGGGCTATCTGGAAACACCATATATTTT
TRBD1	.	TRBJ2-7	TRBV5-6	CASSFYAGGKGEQYF	TGTGCCAGCAGCTTCTACGCAGGGGGTAAGGGCGAGCAGTACTTC
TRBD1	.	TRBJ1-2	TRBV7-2	CASSLEGTGPSYGYTF	TGTGCCAGCAGCTTAGAAGGGACAGGGCCATCCTATGGCTACACCTTC
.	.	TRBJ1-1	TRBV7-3	CASSDRNTEAFF	TGTGCCAGCAGCGACAGGAACACTGAAGCTTTCTTT
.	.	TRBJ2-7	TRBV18	CASSPGGDEQYF	TGTGCCAGCTCCCCAGGGGGGGACGAGCAGTACTTC
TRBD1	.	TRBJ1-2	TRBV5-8	CASSLWGTGGNYGYTF	TGTGCCAGCAGCTTGTGGGGGACAGGGGGTAACTATGGCTACACCTTC
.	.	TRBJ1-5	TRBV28	CASSPGARILPQHF	TGTGCCAGCAGCCCAGGGGCCCGAATTCTGCCCCAGCATTTT
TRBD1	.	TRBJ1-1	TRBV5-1	CASSLQGASGTEAFF	TGCGCCAGCAGCCTACAGGGGGCGTCAGGCACTGAAGCTTTCTTT
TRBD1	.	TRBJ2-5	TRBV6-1	CASSRDRQETQYF	TGTGCCAGCAGCCGGGACAGGCAAGAGACCCAGTACTTC
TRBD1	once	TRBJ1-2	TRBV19	CASSTGGNGYTF	TGTGCCAGTAGTACAGGGGGCAATGGCTACACCTTC
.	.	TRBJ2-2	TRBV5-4	CASSSITGPGELFF	TGTGCCAGCAGCTCGATCACAGGGCCCGGGGAGCTGTTTTTT
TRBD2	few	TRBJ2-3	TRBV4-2	CASSQGGAGGVDTQYF	TGTGCCAGCAGCCAAGGAGGGGCGGGAGGTGTAGATACGCAGTATTTT
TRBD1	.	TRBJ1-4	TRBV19	CASSTDRGRTNEKLFF	TGTGCCAGTAGTACGGACAGGGGGAGAACTAATGAAAAACTGTTTTTT
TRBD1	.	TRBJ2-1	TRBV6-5	CASTLRDRSGEQFF	TGTGCCAGCACCCTCCGGGACAGGTCGGGTGAGCAGTTCTTC
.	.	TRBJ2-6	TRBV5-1	CASSLGGSGANVLTF	TGCGCCAGCAGCTTGGGAGGATCTGGGGCCAACGTCCTGACTTTC
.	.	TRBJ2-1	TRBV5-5	CASRPRGGIVYNEQFF	TGTGCCAGCCGCCCCCGAGGCGGGATTGTTTACAATGAGCAGTTCTTC
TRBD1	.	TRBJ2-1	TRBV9	CASSVEGDSIYNEQFF	TGTGCCAGCAGCGTAGAAGGGGACAGTATTTACAATGAGCAGTTCTTC
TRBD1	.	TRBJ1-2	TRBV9	CASSLQRTGPDGYTF	TGTGCCAGCAGCCTACAGCGGACAGGGCCCGATGGCTACACCTTC
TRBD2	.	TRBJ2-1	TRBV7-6	CASSFLGGGAHNEQFF	TGTGCCAGCAGCTTCTTAGGCGGGGGGGCTCACAATGAGCAGTTCTTC
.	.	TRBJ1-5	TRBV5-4	CASSTDNQPQHF	TGTGCCAGCAGTACTGATAATCAGCCCCAGCATTTT
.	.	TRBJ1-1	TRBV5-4	CASSLSVRGNTEAFF	TGTGCCAGCAGCTTGTCGGTACGGGGGAACACTGAAGCTTTCTTT
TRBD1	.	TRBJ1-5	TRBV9	CASSARTTHLQSDRVSNQPQHF	TGTGCCAGCAGCGCGAGAACCACCCACCTCCAATCGGACAGGGTTAGCAATCAGCCCCAGCATTTT
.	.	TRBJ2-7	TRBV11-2	CASSFAPAGFYEQYF	TGTGCCAGCAGCTTCGCCCCCGCAGGTTTCTACGAGCAGTACTTC
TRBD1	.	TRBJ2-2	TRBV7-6	CASSPGQGFTGELFF	TGTGCCAGCAGCCCGGGACAGGGGTTCACCGGGGAGCTGTTTTTT
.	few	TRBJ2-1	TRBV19	CASSIELGGNEQFF	TGTGCCAGTAGTATAGAACTAGGGGGCAATGAGCAGTTCTTC
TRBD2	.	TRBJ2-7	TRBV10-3	CAISESLAGGGYEQYF	TGTGCCATCAGTGAGTCCCTAGCGGGAGGGGGTTACGAGCAGTACTTC
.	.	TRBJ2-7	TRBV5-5	CASSPLAGIPYEQYF	TGTGCCAGCAGCCCACTGGCGGGGATTCCATACGAGCAGTACTTC
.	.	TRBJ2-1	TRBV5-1	CASSLSPTNRQFF	TGCGCCAGCAGCTTGAGCCCCACCAATAGACAGTTCTTC
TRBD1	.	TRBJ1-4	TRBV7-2	CASSSGGTANEKLFF	TGTGCCAGCAGCTCGGGGGGGACAGCTAATGAAAAACTGTTTTTT
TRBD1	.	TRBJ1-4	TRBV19	CASSAQQGSHEKLFF	TGTGCCAGTAGTGCCCAACAGGGGTCCCACGAAAAACTGTTTTTT